Below, 29 T cell receptor beta chains from the same sample are listed, as sequenced in a study of human T cells and chemical hapten exposure. Time point in this sample: patch test 3, about 24 weeks after DPC sensitization. The treatment was: therapeutic diphenylcyclopropenone sensitization with weekly scalp DPC. TCRdb re-called the RACE reads through MiXCR, storing one row per CDR3 protein. In the table there are over 75,000 distinct CDR3 sequences, about a tenth of which are singletons. The sample here was whole blood, taken in connection with sensitization to the hapten diphenylcyclopropenone (DPC). The source is a woman aged 25 to 39 with alopecia areata. Some clones in this sample may be carry-over from other donors' samples.

The gene calls are TRBV6-2 or TRBV6-3 and TRBJ2-1; no firm D call. V was pared by 2 bases and J by 11 bases, with 7 bases between. CDR1 MNHEY and CDR2 SVGEGT come from the germline V gene. CDR3 length equals 11 residues. CDR3 protein: CASSYTEKQFF. In DNA, the CDR3 is TGTGCCAGCAGTTACACGGAGAAGCAGTTCTTC.

The rearrangement uses TRBV9 and TRBJ2-5; D is perhaps TRBD1 or TRBD2 (5 bases each). Germline CDR1 SGDLS, CDR2 YYNGEE. The CDR3 has 12 amino acids. V gave up 3 bases and J gave up 9 bases, with 12 bases separating them. The CDR3 sequence is CASSDHWGSQYF. The CDR3, as DNA: TGTGCCAGCAGCGATCACTGGGGGTCCCAGTACTTC.

In this sample, this clonotype turned up many times. The chain is built from TRBV28 and TRBJ2-7; D unresolved. Germline CDR1 reads MDHEN; CDR2 reads SYDVKM. The CDR3 is 12 amino acids. Trimming took off 8 bases at V and 4 bases at J, with 12 bases between the two ends. In DNA, the CDR3 is TGTGCCAGCGGTGTCTTGGGTTACGAGCAGTACTTC. This translates into CASGVLGYEQYF.

This clonotype was counted at least ten times. The chain joins TRBV7-9 to TRBJ1-1; possibly TRBD1 for D (5 bases). Deletions cut 2 bases from V and 3 bases from J, with 10 bases between. The CDR3 runs to 14 residues. The germline V gene has CDR1 SEHNR and CDR2 FQNEAQ (reference sequence). The CDR3 protein is CASSLTGTDTEAFF. CDR3 sequence (DNA): TGTGCCAGCAGCTTAACGGGGACCGACACTGAAGCTTTCTTT.

In this sample, this clonotype turned up once. The rearrangement joins TRBV2 to TRBJ2-2; 7 bases fit TRBD2. V was pared by 3 bases and J by 6 bases, with 7 bases of the junction left unmatched. CDR3 length: 15 residues. The germline CDR1 and CDR2 sequences are SNHLY and FYNNEI. The CDR3 sequence: CASSDIVRESGELFF. The CDR3 DNA reads TGTGCCAGCAGTGACATTGTGCGGGAGTCCGGGGAGCTGTTTTTT.

In its sample, this clonotype was seen a few times. The chain employs TRBV5-1 and TRBJ1-1; TRBD1 matches at 8 bases. This CDR3 has 14 residues. The germline V gene has CDR1 SGHRS and CDR2 YFSETQ. The V gene end was trimmed by 0 bases and the J gene end by 7 bases; junction bases not matched to a gene: 5. The CDR3 sequence is CASSLADRGDEAFF. In DNA form, the CDR3 reads TGCGCCAGCAGCTTGGCCGACAGGGGAGATGAAGCTTTCTTT.

CDR3 coding DNA: TGTGCCAGCCGCCCAGGGGGCAATCGTGGCTACACCTTC. Translation gives CASRPGGNRGYTF. V and J are TRBV28 and TRBJ1-2; 8 bases map to TRBD1. The CDR3 extends over 13 amino acids. The V segment lost 8 bases and the J segment 7 bases; nucleotides outside the gene matches: 9. Germline V gives CDR1 MDHEN, CDR2 SYDVKM.

This clonotype was counted ten times or more. This chain links TRBV7-6 with TRBJ2-2; D unclear. The CDR3 contains 14 residues. Per the germline V gene, CDR1 is SGHVS and CDR2 is FNYEAQ. V was shortened by 1 base and J by 0 bases, with 3 bases between the two germline ends. The CDR3 DNA follows: TGTGCCAGCAGCTTAGGGGCGAACACCGGGGAGCTGTTTTTT. Amino acid sequence: CASSLGANTGELFF. The entire variable domain, with the rest obtained from reference TRBV7-6 and TRBJ2-2, is as follows: GAGVSQSPRYKVTKRGQDVALRCDPISGHVSLYWYRQALGQGPEFLTYFNYEAQQDKSGLPNDRFSAERPEGSISTLTIQRTEQRDSAMYRCASSLGANTGELFFGEGSRLTVL.

This chain's CDR3 is CSARVDVNTIYF. In nucleotides, the CDR3 is TGCAGTGCTAGAGTCGATGTAAACACCATATATTTT. The chain combines TRBV20-1 with TRBJ1-3; D uncertain. The CDR3 totals 12 residues. Germline lookup yields CDR1 DFQATT and CDR2 SNEGSKA (reference sequence). Trimming stripped 1 base from V and 6 bases from J, with 7 bases between.

Ten or more counts support this clonotype. CDR3 in amino acids: CASSPWGTTSGKDYEQYF. The CDR3 DNA is TGTGCCAGCAGCCCCTGGGGGACTACTAGCGGGAAAGACTACGAGCAGTACTTC. The chain uses TRBV7-9 and TRBJ2-7, with TRBD2 matching 10 bases. Germline assignment: CDR1 SEHNR and CDR2 FQNEAQ (reference sequence). The CDR3 sequence is 18 residues long. V dropped 5 bases and J dropped 3; count of bases not matched to a gene: 16. Full variable domain (remainder filled in from reference TRBV7-9 and TRBJ2-7): DTGVSQNPRHKITKRGQNVTFRCDPISEHNRLYWYRQTLGQGPEFLTYFQNEAQLEKSRLLSDRFSAERPKGSFSTLEIQRTEQGDSAMYLCASSPWGTTSGKDYEQYFGPGTRLTVT.

This clonotype was found many times. The chain carries TRBV4-1 and TRBJ2-3; 9 bases fit TRBD1. The CDR3 sequence is 17 residues long. V dropped 2 bases and J dropped 3; count of bases not matched to a gene: 9. Per the germline V gene, CDR1 is MGHRA and CDR2 is YSYEKL. The CDR3 coding sequence is TGCGCCAGCAGCCAACGGGGGACAGGGTCGGCTACAGATACGCAGTATTTT. Its translation is CASSQRGTGSATDTQYF.

This clonotype has at least ten counts. The rearrangement uses TRBV6-4 and TRBJ2-1; 12 bases match TRBD2. This CDR3 contains 16 residues. The trim removed 3 bases at V and 8 bases at J, leaving 8 bases unmatched. Germline CDR1 and CDR2: MRHNA and SNTAGT. CDR3 nucleotides: TGTGCCAGCAGTGAATCCGCTAGCGGGAGGGCCTATGAGCAGTTCTTC. Its protein is CASSESASGRAYEQFF.

This chain joins TRBV28 and TRBJ2-3; a possible D gene is TRBD2 (5 bases). Trimming pared 7 bases from V and 2 bases from J, leaving 7 bases between. The CDR3 has 12 residues. Per germline, CDR1 MDHEN and CDR2 SYDVKM. CDR3 nucleotide sequence: TGTGCCAGCATCGGGGACACAGATACGCAGTATTTT. As protein: CASIGDTDTQYF.

This clonotype appeared many times. V is TRBV3-1 and J is TRBJ1-1; D may be TRBD1 (5 bases). The CDR3 has 13 residues. Trimming took off 1 base at V and 8 bases at J, with 11 bases between the two ends. The germline gives CDR1 LGHDT, CDR2 YNNKEL (reference sequence). The DNA of the CDR3 is TGTGCCAGCAGCCAAGGGTCGGCAGGGGAAGCTTTCTTT. Encoded protein: CASSQGSAGEAFF.

The chain joins TRBV6-1 to TRBJ1-6, with D unclear. CDR1 is MNHNS and CDR2 is SASEGT in the germline V gene. This CDR3 contains 14 residues. Between the trimmed V and J ends, which lost 6 bases and 7 bases, there was a span of 13 bases. The CDR3 loop is CASRRTLFNSPLHF. The CDR3 nucleotides read TGTGCCAGCAGGAGAACCCTCTTCAATTCACCCCTCCACTTT.

J is TRBJ1-2 and V is TRBV28; no clear D gene. Germline V CDR1 and CDR2: MDHEN, SYDVKM. V was pared by 2 bases and J by 4 bases, with 17 bases between. The length of the CDR3 is 16 residues. CDR3 amino acids: CASSLQVWGTLYGYTF. The CDR3 DNA is TGTGCCAGCAGTTTACAAGTATGGGGAACCCTCTATGGCTACACCTTC.

Many counts were recorded for this clonotype. This chain connects TRBV2 to TRBJ2-6; D remains ambiguous. CDR1 and CDR2 (germline): SNHLY, FYNNEI. The V end lost 5 bases, the J end lost 0 bases, and 5 bases lay between the germline ends. The CDR3 has 14 amino acids. The CDR3 reads CASSSSSGANVLTF. CDR3 bases: TGTGCCAGCAGTTCCTCCTCTGGGGCCAACGTCCTGACTTTC.

The V gene is TRBV29-1, the J gene TRBJ2-1; D perhaps matches TRBD2 (5 bases). This CDR3 is built from 12 residues. The germline V and J ends were trimmed by 6 bases and 5 bases, with 11 bases remaining between them. Germline loops: CDR1 SQVTM, CDR2 ANQGSEA. This CDR3 reads CSVGNLDNEQFF. DNA of the CDR3: TGCAGCGTCGGGAATCTGGACAATGAGCAGTTCTTC.

The chain recombines TRBV29-1 with TRBJ2-5, with 7 nucleotides matching TRBD1. Losses at the gene ends were 6 bases for V and 2 bases for J; bases not matched to a gene: 9. This CDR3 contains 14 residues. Germline loops: CDR1 SQVTM, CDR2 ANQGSEA. This CDR3 is CSVLTGLPQETQYF. The DNA for the CDR3 is TGCAGCGTGCTGACAGGGCTCCCGCAAGAGACCCAGTACTTC.

As DNA, the CDR3 is TGTGCCAGCAGCCCGCGGGTTTACACTGAAGCTTTCTTT. Its protein product is CASSPRVYTEAFF. V usage is TRBV7-2 and J usage is TRBJ1-1; D is uncertain. V lost 5 bases and J 3 bases, leaving 10 bases between the germline ends. CDR1 is SGHTA and CDR2 is FQGNSA in the germline V gene. The CDR3 contains 13 residues. The full variable domain, rest sourced from reference TRBV7-2 and TRBJ1-1, is GAGVSQSPSNKVTEKGKDVELRCDPISGHTALYWYRQSLGQGLEFLIYFQGNSAPDKSGLPSDRFSAERTGGSVSTLTIQRTQQEDSAVYLCASSPRVYTEAFFGQGTRLTVV.

Many counts were recorded for this clonotype. Sequence at one end of the junction differs from germline and may be a read error. The V and J genes are TRBV24-1 and TRBJ2-3, with a weak D call TRBD2 (6 bases). Germline CDR1 is KGHDR and CDR2 is SFDVKD. The CDR3 has 13 residues. Here the CDR3 DNA reads TGTGCCACCAGTGATCCGGGAGATCGAACGCCGTATTTT. Translation: CATSDPGDRTPYF.

This clonotype was seen at least ten times. The chain employs TRBV6-2 or TRBV6-3 and TRBJ1-5; D gene unclear. The CDR3 has 13 amino acids. Germline CDR1 reads MNHEY; CDR2 reads SVGEGT. The ends were cut back, 0 bases at V and 3 bases at J, with 3 bases in the middle. The CDR3 bases are TGTGCCAGCAGTTACTCGGACAATCAGCCCCAGCATTTT. This encodes CASSYSDNQPQHF.

The V call is TRBV10-3, the J call TRBJ2-1; no clear D gene. The CDR3 has 12 residues. Trimming took off 4 bases at V and 5 bases at J, with 6 bases between the two ends. The germline V gene has CDR1 ENHRY and CDR2 SYGVKD. The CDR3 bases are TGTGCCATCAGTGCCACAGACAATGAGCAGTTCTTC. Its translation is CAISATDNEQFF.

At least ten counts were recorded for this clonotype. The chain combines TRBV5-4 with TRBJ2-2; D possibly uses TRBD1 or TRBD2 (5 bases each). In germline, CDR1 is SGHNT, CDR2 YYREEE (reference sequence). V was shortened by 4 bases and J by 6 bases, with 13 bases between the two germline ends. The CDR3 is 14 residues long. DNA for the CDR3: TGTGCCAGCAGCCCCCCGGGGCTTCCCGGGGAGCTGTTTTTT. Translation: CASSPPGLPGELFF.

The V call is TRBV9, the J call TRBJ2-1; D remains ambiguous. Germline-derived CDR1 and CDR2 are SGDLS and YYNGEE. The CDR3 has 13 residues. V gave up 0 bases and J gave up 6 bases, with 7 bases separating them. CDR3 amino acids: CASSVEPRNEQFF. For the CDR3, the DNA is TGTGCCAGCAGCGTAGAGCCCCGCAATGAGCAGTTCTTC. Full variable domain (rest looked up from reference TRBV9 and TRBJ2-1): DSGVTQTPKHLITATGQRVTLRCSPRSGDLSVYWYQQSLDQGLQFLIQYYNGEERAKGNILERFSAQQFPDLHSELNLSSLELGDSALYFCASSVEPRNEQFFGPGTRLTVL.

The J gene is TRBJ1-6, the V gene TRBV28; 7 positions agree with TRBD1. CDR3 length equals 15 residues. V shed 5 bases and J 8 bases; nucleotides not matched to a gene: 9. The germline gives CDR1 MDHEN, CDR2 SYDVKM. CDR3 amino acids: CASSLSDRDDSPLHF. The CDR3 bases are TGTGCCAGCAGTCTCTCCGACAGGGACGATTCACCCCTCCACTTT.

This clonotype was seen more than once but under ten times. This chain joins TRBV20-1 and TRBJ1-3; D not certain. Germline V gene sequence: CDR1 DFQATT, CDR2 SNEGSKA (reference sequence). The CDR3 spans 14 residues. Deletions cut 6 bases from V and 1 base from J, with 13 bases between. The CDR3 protein is CSATLSISGNTIYF. The CDR3 coding sequence is TGCAGTGCCACCCTTTCCATATCTGGAAACACCATATATTTT.

This clonotype has only a few counts. The chain uses TRBV5-6 and TRBJ2-1, with D perhaps matching TRBD1 (6 bases). Trimming shortened V by 0 bases and J by 15 bases, and 13 bases separated the two germline ends. This CDR3 contains 12 residues. The germline V gene encodes CDR1 SGHDT and CDR2 YYEEEE. CDR3 sequence (DNA): TGTGCCAGCAGCTTGGCCACAGGGCCGCCGTTCTTC. Protein sequence: CASSLATGPPFF. Drawing the rest from reference TRBV5-6 and TRBJ2-1, the complete variable domain is DAGVTQSPTHLIKTRGQQVTLRCSPKSGHDTVSWYQQALGQGPQFIFQYYEEEERQRGNFPDRFSGHQFPNYSSELNVNALLLGDSALYLCASSLATGPPFFGPGTRLTVL.

V gene TRBV5-1 combines with J gene TRBJ2-3, with D perhaps TRBD1 or TRBD2 (6 bases each). The CDR3 is 15 residues long. Germline lookup yields CDR1 SGHRS and CDR2 YFSETQ. Trimming removed 4 bases at V and 4 bases at J, with 16 bases between. CDR3 region: CASSQGRFDADTQYF. Written as DNA, the CDR3 is TGCGCCAGCAGCCAGGGGAGGTTCGACGCAGATACGCAGTATTTT.